This entry lists 11 T cell receptor beta chains sequenced from one sample in a study of blood T cell repertoires in COVID-19. Only in-frame clones appear in the TCRdb table, and some are missing; sequencing was by immunoSEQ multiplex PCR. The profile shows under 95,000 clones, about 80% of them singletons. Sequenced input: peripheral blood. The receptors were sampled from a man over 45 with active or convalescent COVID-19.

This clone was observed a few times. The chain is built from TRBV6-2 or TRBV6-3 and TRBJ1-6; D not resolved. This CDR3 region has 13 residues. The V end lost 2 bases, the J end lost 5 bases, and 4 bases lay between the germline ends. Germline-derived CDR1 and CDR2 are MNHEY and SVGEGT. CDR3 coding DNA: TGTGCCAGCAGTTACCAGGATAATTCACCCCTCCACTTT. Amino acid sequence: CASSYQDNSPLHF.

The J gene is TRBJ1-4, the V gene TRBV29-1, with unresolved D. Trimming stripped 4 bases from V and 1 base from J, with 7 bases between. There are 13 residues in the CDR3. CDR1 is SQVTM, CDR2 ANQGSEA, per germline. The CDR3 sequence is CSVVSITNEKLFF. Written as DNA, the CDR3 is TGCAGCGTTGTTTCCATAACTAATGAAAAACTGTTTTTT.

This clone was detected a few times. The rearrangement links TRBV19 to TRBJ2-4; D is possibly TRBD2 (6 bases). The CDR3 length is 13 residues. V was trimmed by 5 bases and J by 3 bases, leaving 8 bases between them. Per germline, CDR1 LNHDA and CDR2 SQIVND (reference sequence). Here the CDR3 DNA reads TGTGCCAGTAGTGCGGAGGGCAAAAACATTCAGTACTTC. This encodes CASSAEGKNIQYF.

CDR3 nucleotides: TGCGCCAGCAGTGAGTCGACTCAGGGCTCCTCACCCCTCCACTTT. Translated, it gives CASSESTQGSSPLHF. The chain recombines TRBV10-1 with TRBJ1-6; maybe TRBD1 (5 bases). The germline V and J ends were trimmed by 0 bases and 10 bases, with 13 bases remaining between them. CDR1 WNHNN and CDR2 SYGVQD come from the germline V gene (reference sequence). There are 15 residues in the CDR3.

The chain is built from TRBV27 and TRBJ2-1, with D perhaps TRBD1 (5 bases). Germline V gives CDR1 MNHEY, CDR2 SMNVEV (reference sequence). The V gene lost 0 bases and the J gene lost 13 bases, with 16 bases spanning the gap. CDR3 length: 14 residues. The CDR3 reads CASSLSGHRWRQFF. The CDR3, as DNA: TGTGCCAGCAGTTTATCGGGGCACCGATGGAGACAGTTCTTC.

The V and J genes are TRBV4-1 and TRBJ2-7, with 11 bases matching TRBD2. CDR3 length: 16 amino acids. The germline CDR1 and CDR2 sequences are MGHRA and YSYEKL. With 0 bases clipped from V and 0 bases from J, the junction kept 1 base outside the gene matches. The CDR3 is CASSQDTSGGSYEQYF. The CDR3 DNA sequence: TGCGCCAGCAGCCAAGATACTAGCGGGGGCTCCTACGAGCAGTACTTC.

The CDR3 sequence is CASSQETGGISNQPQHF. In nucleotides, the CDR3 is TGCGCCAGCAGCCAAGAGACAGGGGGCATTAGCAATCAGCCCCAGCATTTT. The J gene is TRBJ1-5, the V gene TRBV4-1, with 10 bases identical to TRBD1. The CDR3 loop spans 17 amino acids. Per the germline V gene, CDR1 is MGHRA and CDR2 is YSYEKL. V lost 0 bases, J lost 0 bases, and 2 bases stayed unmatched.

This clone was detected only a few times. This rearrangement joins TRBV27 to TRBJ2-2; D gene ambiguous. Germline CDR1 MNHEY, CDR2 SMNVEV (reference sequence). V shed 3 bases and J shed 6 bases, with 11 bases lying between them. This CDR3 has 14 amino acids. The DNA of the CDR3 is TGTGCCAGCAGTTTTTTGGTGTCGGCCGGGGAGCTGTTTTTT. Its translation is CASSFLVSAGELFF.

The V and J genes are TRBV30 and TRBJ2-2; 10 bases match TRBD1. V was clipped by 3 bases and J by 5 bases; unmatched bases: 6. The germline V gene encodes CDR1 GTSNPN and CDR2 SVGIG (reference sequence). This CDR3 region has 15 residues. CDR3 DNA: TGTGCCTGGAGAACCGGGACAGGGGTTACCGGGGAGCTGTTTTTT. Translated: CAWRTGTGVTGELFF.

This sequence joins TRBV11-2 and TRBJ1-2, with D hard to call. The CDR3 is 14 amino acids. CDR1 is SGHAT and CDR2 is FQNNGV in the germline V gene. The ends were cut back, 0 bases at V and 7 bases at J, with 12 bases in the middle. CDR3 DNA sequence: TGTGCCAGCAGCTTAGATCTGCAGTCCTTTGGCTACACCTTC. Its protein product is CASSLDLQSFGYTF.

This clone was recorded a few times. The V gene is TRBV19, the J gene TRBJ2-4; 7 bases fit TRBD1. Germline values: CDR1 LNHDA, CDR2 SQIVND (reference sequence). This CDR3 is built from 12 residues. The V segment lost 10 bases and the J segment 8 bases; nucleotides outside the gene matches: 8. CDR3 loop: CATTRDRDIQYF. CDR3 in DNA: TGTGCCACCACCCGGGACAGAGACATTCAGTACTTC.